This passage covers 8 T cell receptor beta chains from one sample sequenced in a study of T cells after yellow fever vaccination. Via MiXCR, TCRdb re-called the 5' RACE reads, giving one row per CDR3 protein. The profile shows 510,000 or so distinct CDR3 sequences, under 25% of them singletons. The material was PBMCs, obtained 15 days after the yellow fever booster vaccination. The receptors stem from a man between 25 and 39 years old who received the YFV17D yellow fever vaccine.

This clonotype appeared a few times. V is TRBV20-1 and J is TRBJ2-2; no reliable D call. Between the trimmed V and J ends, which lost 3 bases and 6 bases, there was a span of 14 bases. Germline lookup yields CDR1 DFQATT and CDR2 SNEGSKA (reference sequence). The CDR3 consists of 14 residues. CDR3 in DNA: TGCAGTGCTAGCTCGGCTCTAGTTCCCGGGGAGCTGTTTTTT. It encodes CSASSALVPGELFF.

This clonotype was counted between two and nine times. The chain recombines TRBV12-3 or TRBV12-4 with TRBJ2-2; 8 nucleotides line up with TRBD2. The V and J ends lost 4 bases and 6 bases, in that order; junction bases with no gene match: 7. CDR3 size: 15 residues. CDR3 sequence reads: CASSWAGRGSGELFF. CDR3 in DNA: TGTGCCAGCAGTTGGGCCGGGAGGGGCTCCGGGGAGCTGTTTTTT.

Many counts were recorded for this clonotype. J is TRBJ2-3 and V is TRBV12-3 or TRBV12-4; 11 nucleotides match TRBD2. The CDR3 extends over 14 amino acids. Trimming removed 8 bases from V and 4 bases from J; junction bases left unmatched: 5. The CDR3: CASDLAGGPDTQYF. The CDR3 nucleotides read TGTGCCAGCGACCTAGCGGGAGGTCCAGATACGCAGTATTTT.

The V gene is TRBV4-2, the J gene TRBJ2-1; TRBD1 matches 7 bases. CDR1 is LGHNA, CDR2 YNFKEQ, per germline. J was trimmed by 14 bases and V by 0 bases; bases with no gene match: 7. CDR3 size: 13 residues. The CDR3 spells CASSQENQDREFF. In nucleotides, the CDR3 is TGTGCCAGCAGCCAAGAAAATCAAGACAGGGAGTTCTTC.

In its sample, this clonotype was seen a few times. The rearrangement joins TRBV20-1 to TRBJ2-1, with 8 bases matching TRBD2. V was pared by 1 base and J by 8 bases, with 4 bases of the junction left unmatched. The V gene's germline CDR1 is DFQATT and CDR2 SNEGSKA (reference sequence). This CDR3 contains 13 residues. CDR3 coding DNA: TGCAGTGCTAGAGTCTCTAGCGGGCATGAGCAGTTCTTC. This sequence encodes CSARVSSGHEQFF.

This clonotype was seen more than once but under ten times. The chain has TRBV7-9 and TRBJ2-3; D gene uncertain. The CDR3 contains 15 residues. V lost 8 bases to trimming and J lost 2 bases, with 17 bases between them. Germline V lookup: CDR1 SEHNR, CDR2 FQNEAQ (reference sequence). CDR3 DNA: TGTGCCAGCCAAAGAGTTTTGGTGAACACAGATACGCAGTATTTT. Translation gives CASQRVLVNTDTQYF.

This clonotype appeared a few times. This chain links TRBV19 with TRBJ2-1; D ambiguous. The V gene lost 2 bases and the J gene lost 4 bases, with 12 bases spanning the gap. CDR3 length: 15 residues. The V gene's germline CDR1 is LNHDA and CDR2 SQIVND (reference sequence). The CDR3 DNA follows: TGTGCCAGTAGTATAAATAGACACCGATACAATGAGCAGTTCTTC. This gives the protein CASSINRHRYNEQFF.

In nucleotides, the CDR3 is TGCGCCAGCAGGGCAGACAGCCTGGATGAAGCTTTCTTT. It encodes CASRADSLDEAFF. The V and J genes are TRBV5-1 and TRBJ1-1, with D perhaps TRBD1 (5 bases). The CDR3 length is 13 residues. Trimming left V 5 bases short and J 7 bases short, with 15 bases between. Per the germline V gene, CDR1 is SGHRS and CDR2 is YFSETQ.